A single sample is the source of the 11 T cell receptor beta chains below, sequenced in a study of blood T cells in healthy people across ages. Together with a sample-barcoded 5' primer, a J-beta primer mix was included in a second PCR lasting roughly 6 to 12 cycles. MiXCR, run by TCRdb on the 5' RACE reads, gives a single entry per CDR3 protein. The table includes 1.5 million to 2 million distinct CDR3 sequences, roughly 49% detected once. Sequenced sample: blood. Receptors originate from a woman aged 40 to 50 in good health.

The genes are TRBV5-6 and TRBJ2-1, with D perhaps given as TRBD1 or TRBD2 (5 bases each). Trimming left V 4 bases short and J 6 bases short, with 11 bases between. Germline-derived CDR1 and CDR2 are SGHDT and YYEEEE. The CDR3 runs to 13 residues. CDR3 residues: CASSPSGSNEQFF. The CDR3 bases are TGTGCCAGCAGCCCCTCAGGGAGCAATGAGCAGTTCTTC.

The chain links TRBV29-1 to TRBJ2-1, with D possibly being TRBD2 (5 bases). The J call is uncertain, as TRBJ2-7 better fits the DNA end. Germline V gene lookup returns CDR1 SQVTM and CDR2 ANQGSEA. This CDR3 has 12 residues. The DNA for the CDR3 is TGCAGCGGGGCAAGCAGAGGGAACGAGCAGTACTTC. The encoded protein is CSGASRGNEQYF.

The genes are TRBV6-2 or TRBV6-3 and TRBJ2-7; possible D gene TRBD1, 6 bases. This CDR3 contains 15 residues. V lost 8 bases and J lost 0, with 17 bases in between. The germline gives CDR1 MNHEY, CDR2 SVGEGT. CDR3 bases: TGTGCCAGCTCGCGCGACAGGACCTACTCCTACGAGCAGTACTTC. Protein: CASSRDRTYSYEQYF.

About this clonotype itself: The junction differs from germline at one of its ends, possibly a read error. The V gene is TRBV24-1, the J gene TRBJ1-2; maybe TRBD1 (5 bases). The CDR3 is 14 residues long. Germline V gives CDR1 KGHDR, CDR2 SFDVKD. The CDR3 DNA reads as TGTGCCACCGGTGACCCAGACAGTTCTAAGCGCTACACCTTC. It is translated as CATGDPDSSKRYTF.

This clonotype was counted only a few times. The gene calls are TRBV10-3 and TRBJ2-1; 9 bases fit TRBD2. V gave up 2 bases and J gave up 5 bases; unmatched junction bases: 7. CDR3 size: 16 residues. The germline V gene encodes CDR1 ENHRY and CDR2 SYGVKD. CDR3 sequence: CAISEASGKFNNEQFF. In DNA form, the CDR3 reads TGTGCCATCAGTGAGGCTAGCGGGAAGTTCAACAATGAGCAGTTCTTC.

In its sample, this clonotype was seen once. At one of its ends the junction is not consistent with the germline gene, which may arise from a read error. The chain employs TRBV5-5 and TRBJ1-2; tentative D call: TRBD1 (5 bases). The CDR3 extends over 15 amino acids. Germline V gene lookup returns CDR1 SGHKS and CDR2 YYEKEE (reference sequence). The CDR3 sequence: CASSLIQRQNYGCTF. In DNA, the CDR3 is TGTGCCAGCAGCTTGATCCAGCGACAGAACTATGGCTGCACCTTC.

The rearrangement links TRBV11-2 to TRBJ2-5, with TRBD2 matching 8 bases. The germline gives CDR1 SGHAT, CDR2 FQNNGV. J was trimmed by 2 bases and V by 1 base; bases with no gene match: 6. The CDR3 consists of 16 residues. The CDR3 DNA is TGTGCCAGCAGCTTAGCTAGCGGGCCTTTTCAAGAGACCCAGTACTTC. Its translation: CASSLASGPFQETQYF.

The rearrangement uses TRBV20-1 and TRBJ2-5; tentatively, D is TRBD1 or TRBD2 (5 bases each). CDR3 length: 13 amino acids. Germline CDR1 reads DFQATT; CDR2 reads SNEGSKA (reference sequence). V was pared by 4 bases and J by 5 bases, with 14 bases between. Written as DNA, the CDR3 is TGCAGTGCTATCCGGGACCCTATCGAGACCCAGTACTTC. Translating it yields CSAIRDPIETQYF.

The table lists this clonotype with a few counts. The chain employs TRBV7-2 and TRBJ2-4; no firm D call. The CDR3 covers 14 residues. CDR1 is SGHTA, CDR2 FQGNSA, per germline. V dropped 5 bases and J dropped 0 bases, with 8 bases sitting between them. CDR3 nucleotide sequence: TGTGCCAGCAGCCCCGGCATAGCCAAAAACATTCAGTACTTC. Protein sequence: CASSPGIAKNIQYF.

This clonotype was counted a few times. The rearrangement joins TRBV4-2 to TRBJ2-5, with D hard to call. This CDR3 contains 16 residues. The germline V gene has CDR1 LGHNA and CDR2 YNFKEQ. Trimming pared 1 base from V and 0 bases from J, leaving 12 bases between. As DNA, the CDR3 is TGTGCCAGCAGCCAAGGTGGGCAGCCCAACCAAGAGACCCAGTACTTC. Protein sequence: CASSQGGQPNQETQYF.

This clonotype has just a few counts. This rearrangement joins TRBV5-6 to TRBJ1-2, with D tentatively TRBD1 (5 bases). This CDR3 comprises 16 residues. The V and J ends lost 1 base and 4 bases respectively, with 17 bases between them. Germline values: CDR1 SGHDT, CDR2 YYEEEE. CDR3 in DNA: TGTGCCAGCAGCTTGTTTCTCAGGGACCCTAGCTATGGCTACACCTTC. As protein: CASSLFLRDPSYGYTF.